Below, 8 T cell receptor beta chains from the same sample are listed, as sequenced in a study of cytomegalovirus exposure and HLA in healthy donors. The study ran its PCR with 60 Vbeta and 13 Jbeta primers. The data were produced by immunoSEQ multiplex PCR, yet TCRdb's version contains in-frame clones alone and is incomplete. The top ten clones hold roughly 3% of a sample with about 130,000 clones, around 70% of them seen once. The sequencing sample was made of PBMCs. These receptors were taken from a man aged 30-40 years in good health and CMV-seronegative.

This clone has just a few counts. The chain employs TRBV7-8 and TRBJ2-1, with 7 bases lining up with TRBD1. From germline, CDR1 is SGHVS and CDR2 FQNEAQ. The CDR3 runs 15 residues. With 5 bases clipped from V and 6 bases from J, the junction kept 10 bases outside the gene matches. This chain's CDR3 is CASSRRQGVANEQFF. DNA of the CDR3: TGTGCCAGCAGCCGTAGACAGGGTGTAGCCAATGAGCAGTTCTTC.

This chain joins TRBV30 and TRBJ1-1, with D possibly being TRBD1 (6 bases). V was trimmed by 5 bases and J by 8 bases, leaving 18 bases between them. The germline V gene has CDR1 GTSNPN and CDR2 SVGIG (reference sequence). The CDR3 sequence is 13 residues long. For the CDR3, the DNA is TGTGCCTGGGGAGTTAGCACAGGGCAAGAAGCTTTCTTT. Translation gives CAWGVSTGQEAFF.

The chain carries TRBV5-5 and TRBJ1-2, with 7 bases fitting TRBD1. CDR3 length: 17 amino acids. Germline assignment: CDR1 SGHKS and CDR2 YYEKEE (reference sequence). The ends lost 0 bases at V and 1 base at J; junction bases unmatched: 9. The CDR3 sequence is CASSLGHTGDGNYGYTF. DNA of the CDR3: TGTGCCAGCAGCTTGGGCCATACAGGGGACGGTAACTATGGCTACACCTTC.

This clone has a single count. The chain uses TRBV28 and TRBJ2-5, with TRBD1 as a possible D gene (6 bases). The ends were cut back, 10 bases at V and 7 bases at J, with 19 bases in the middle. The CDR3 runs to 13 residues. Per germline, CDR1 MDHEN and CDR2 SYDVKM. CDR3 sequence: CAIQGAAVGTQYF. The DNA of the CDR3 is TGTGCCATACAGGGCGCGGCGGTTGGGACCCAGTACTTC. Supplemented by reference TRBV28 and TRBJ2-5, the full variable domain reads DVKVTQSSRYLVKRTGEKVFLECVQDMDHENMFWYRQDPGLGLRLIYFSYDVKMKEKGDIPEGYSVSREKKERFSLILESASTNQTSMYLCAIQGAAVGTQYFGPGTRLLVL.

The chain's CDR3 is CASSQVGQGAQETQYF. The CDR3 nucleotides read TGCGCCAGCAGCCAAGTCGGACAGGGGGCCCAAGAGACCCAGTACTTC. This rearrangement joins TRBV4-1 to TRBJ2-5, with TRBD1 matching 11 bases. This CDR3 has 16 residues. The junction had 2 bases not matched to a gene; V was cut back by 1 base and J by 1 base. Germline CDR1 MGHRA, CDR2 YSYEKL.

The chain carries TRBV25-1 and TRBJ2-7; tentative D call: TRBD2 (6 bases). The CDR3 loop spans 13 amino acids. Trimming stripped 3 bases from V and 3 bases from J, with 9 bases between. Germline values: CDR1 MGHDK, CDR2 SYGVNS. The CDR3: CASSDVGGYEQYF. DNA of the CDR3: TGTGCCAGCAGTGACGTGGGAGGCTACGAGCAGTACTTC.

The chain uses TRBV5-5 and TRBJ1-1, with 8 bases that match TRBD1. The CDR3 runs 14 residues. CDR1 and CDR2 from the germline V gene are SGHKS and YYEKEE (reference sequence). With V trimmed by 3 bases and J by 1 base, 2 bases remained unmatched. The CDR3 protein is CASSWGQENTEAFF. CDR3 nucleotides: TGTGCCAGCAGCTGGGGACAGGAGAACACTGAAGCTTTCTTT.

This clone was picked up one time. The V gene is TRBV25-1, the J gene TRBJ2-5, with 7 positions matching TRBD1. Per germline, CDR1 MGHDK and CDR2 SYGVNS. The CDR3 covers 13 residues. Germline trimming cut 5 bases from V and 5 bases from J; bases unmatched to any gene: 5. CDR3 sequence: CASSLQGWETQYF. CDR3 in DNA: TGTGCCAGCAGTTTACAGGGGTGGGAGACCCAGTACTTC.